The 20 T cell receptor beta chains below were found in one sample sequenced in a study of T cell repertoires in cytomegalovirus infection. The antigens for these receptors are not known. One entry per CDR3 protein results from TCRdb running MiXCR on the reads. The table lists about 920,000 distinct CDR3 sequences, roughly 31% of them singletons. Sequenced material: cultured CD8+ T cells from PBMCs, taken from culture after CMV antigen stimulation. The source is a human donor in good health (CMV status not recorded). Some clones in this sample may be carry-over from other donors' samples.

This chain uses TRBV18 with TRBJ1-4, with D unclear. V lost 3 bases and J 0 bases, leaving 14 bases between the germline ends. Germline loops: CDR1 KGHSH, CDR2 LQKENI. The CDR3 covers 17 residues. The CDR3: CASSPYNPSSTNEKLFF. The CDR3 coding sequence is TGTGCCAGCTCACCTTATAACCCCAGCTCAACTAATGAAAAACTGTTTTTT.

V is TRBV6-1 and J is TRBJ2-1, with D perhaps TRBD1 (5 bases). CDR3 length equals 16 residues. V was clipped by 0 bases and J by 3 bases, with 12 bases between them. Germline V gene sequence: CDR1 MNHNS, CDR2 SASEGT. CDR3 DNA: TGTGCCAGCAGTGAAGCAAGAAGCGACAGCTACAATGAGCAGTTCTTC. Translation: CASSEARSDSYNEQFF.

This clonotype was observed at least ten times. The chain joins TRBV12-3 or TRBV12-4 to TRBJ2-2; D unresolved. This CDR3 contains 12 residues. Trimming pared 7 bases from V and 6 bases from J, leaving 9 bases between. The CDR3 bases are TGTGCCAGCACCTTCGAAGCCGGGGAGCTGTTTTTT. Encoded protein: CASTFEAGELFF.

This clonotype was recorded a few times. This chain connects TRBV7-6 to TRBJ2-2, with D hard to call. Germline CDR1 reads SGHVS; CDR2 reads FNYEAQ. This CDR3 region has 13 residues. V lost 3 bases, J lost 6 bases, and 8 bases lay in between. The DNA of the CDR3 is TGTGCCAGCAGCTTCAGCGTCTCCGGGGAGCTGTTTTTT. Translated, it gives CASSFSVSGELFF.

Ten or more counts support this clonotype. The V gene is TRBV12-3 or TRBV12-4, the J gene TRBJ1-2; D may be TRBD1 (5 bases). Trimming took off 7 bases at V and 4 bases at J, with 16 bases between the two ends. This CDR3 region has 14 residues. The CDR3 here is CASTYDTGPYGYTF. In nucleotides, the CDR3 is TGTGCCAGCACTTACGACACAGGCCCCTATGGCTACACCTTC.

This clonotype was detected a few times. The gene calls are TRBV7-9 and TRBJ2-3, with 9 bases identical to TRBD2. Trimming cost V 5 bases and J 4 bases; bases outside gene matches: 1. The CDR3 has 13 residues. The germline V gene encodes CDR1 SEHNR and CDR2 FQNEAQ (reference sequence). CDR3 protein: CASSAGGADTQYF. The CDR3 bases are TGTGCCAGCAGCGCGGGAGGGGCAGATACGCAGTATTTT.

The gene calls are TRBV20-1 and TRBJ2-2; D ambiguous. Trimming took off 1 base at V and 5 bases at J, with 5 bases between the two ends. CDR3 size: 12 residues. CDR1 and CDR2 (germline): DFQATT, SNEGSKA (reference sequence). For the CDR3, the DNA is TGCAGTGCTAGAGTACTTACCGGGGAGCTGTTTTTT. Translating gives CSARVLTGELFF.

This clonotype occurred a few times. The CDR3 DNA reads as TGTGCCAGCAGTTTCCGGCGGGGTACATACAATGAGCAGTTCTTC. Protein sequence: CASSFRRGTYNEQFF. The chain uses TRBV12-3 or TRBV12-4 and TRBJ2-1, with D perhaps matching TRBD2 (6 bases). The CDR3 runs to 15 residues. Trimming removed 3 bases from V and 4 bases from J, with 13 bases in between.

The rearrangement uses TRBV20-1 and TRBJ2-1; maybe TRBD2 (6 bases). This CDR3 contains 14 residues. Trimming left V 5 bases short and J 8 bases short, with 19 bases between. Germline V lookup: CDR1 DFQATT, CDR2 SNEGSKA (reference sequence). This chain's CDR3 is CSAPGVGVSDEQFF. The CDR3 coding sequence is TGCAGTGCTCCGGGAGTAGGGGTTTCTGATGAGCAGTTCTTC.

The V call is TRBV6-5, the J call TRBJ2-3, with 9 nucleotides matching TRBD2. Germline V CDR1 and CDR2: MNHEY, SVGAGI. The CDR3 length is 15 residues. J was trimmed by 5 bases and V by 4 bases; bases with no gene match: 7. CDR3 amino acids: CASSFGGGAVDTQYF. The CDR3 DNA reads TGTGCCAGCAGTTTCGGCGGGGGGGCGGTAGATACGCAGTATTTT.

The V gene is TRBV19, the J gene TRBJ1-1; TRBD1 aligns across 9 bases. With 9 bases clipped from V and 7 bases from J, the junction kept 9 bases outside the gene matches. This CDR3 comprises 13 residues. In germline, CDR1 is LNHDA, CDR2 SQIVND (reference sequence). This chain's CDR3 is CASKDRGSIEAFF. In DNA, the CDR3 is TGTGCCAGCAAGGACAGGGGATCGATTGAAGCTTTCTTT.

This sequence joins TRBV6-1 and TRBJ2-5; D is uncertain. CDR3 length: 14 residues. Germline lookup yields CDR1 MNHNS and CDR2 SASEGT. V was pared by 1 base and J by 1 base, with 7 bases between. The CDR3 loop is CASSEVTSQETQYF. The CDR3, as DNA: TGTGCCAGCAGTGAAGTTACGAGCCAAGAGACCCAGTACTTC.

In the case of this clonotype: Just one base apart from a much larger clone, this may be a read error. CDR3 nucleotides: TGTGCCAACAGCAGCCGGTCTAGCGGGCCCACAGATACGCAGTATTTT. This codes for CANSSRSSGPTDTQYF. The chain employs TRBV7-6 and TRBJ2-3; 8 nucleotides agree with TRBD2. CDR1 is SGHVS and CDR2 is FNYEAQ in the germline V gene. This CDR3 comprises 16 residues.

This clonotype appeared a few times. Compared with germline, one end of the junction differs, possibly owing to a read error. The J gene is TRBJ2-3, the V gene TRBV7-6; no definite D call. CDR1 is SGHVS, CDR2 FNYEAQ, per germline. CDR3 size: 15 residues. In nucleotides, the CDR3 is TGTGCTAGCAGCTTATCTCCGGCCGGTACAGATACGCAGTATTTT. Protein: CASSLSPAGTDTQYF.

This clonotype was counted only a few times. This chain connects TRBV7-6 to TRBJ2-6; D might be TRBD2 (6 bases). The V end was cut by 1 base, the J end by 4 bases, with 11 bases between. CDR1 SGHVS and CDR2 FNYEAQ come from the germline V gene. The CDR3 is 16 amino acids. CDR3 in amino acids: CASSLGGDPGANVLTF. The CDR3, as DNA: TGTGCCAGCAGCTTAGGGGGGGATCCAGGGGCCAACGTCCTGACTTTC.

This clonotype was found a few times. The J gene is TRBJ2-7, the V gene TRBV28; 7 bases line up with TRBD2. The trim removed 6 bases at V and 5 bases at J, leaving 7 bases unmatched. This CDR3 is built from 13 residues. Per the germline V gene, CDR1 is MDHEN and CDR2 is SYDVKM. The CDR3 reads CASSFLGGNEQYV. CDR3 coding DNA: TGTGCCAGCAGCTTCTTGGGGGGGAACGAGCAGTACGTC.

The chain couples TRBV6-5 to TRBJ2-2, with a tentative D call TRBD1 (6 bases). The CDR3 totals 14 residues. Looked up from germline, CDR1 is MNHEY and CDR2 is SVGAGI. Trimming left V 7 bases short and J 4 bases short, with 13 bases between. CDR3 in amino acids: CASTKDRSTGELFF. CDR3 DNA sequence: TGTGCCAGCACTAAAGACAGGAGCACCGGGGAGCTGTTTTTT.

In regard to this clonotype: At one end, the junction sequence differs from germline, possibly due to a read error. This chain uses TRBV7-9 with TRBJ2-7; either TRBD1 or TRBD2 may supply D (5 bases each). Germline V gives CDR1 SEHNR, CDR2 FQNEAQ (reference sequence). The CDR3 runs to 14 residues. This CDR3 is CASSGDGNSNEQYF. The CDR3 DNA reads TGTGCCAGCAGCGGGGACGGCAACTCCAACGAGCAGTACTTC. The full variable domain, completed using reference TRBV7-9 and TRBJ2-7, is DTGVSQNPRHKITKRGQNVTFRCDPISEHNRLYWYRQTLGQGPEFLTYFQNEAQLEKSRLLSDRFSAERPKGSFSTLEIQRTEQGDSAMYLCASSGDGNSNEQYFGPGTRLTVT.

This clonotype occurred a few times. CDR3 in DNA: TGTGCCAGCAGCTTAGATGCAGGGGCGAGCTACGAGCAGTACTTC. Residues: CASSLDAGASYEQYF. The V and J genes are TRBV7-6 and TRBJ2-7, with D maybe TRBD1 (6 bases). The CDR3 length is 15 residues. CDR1 and CDR2 from the germline V gene are SGHVS and FNYEAQ. V lost 1 base to trimming and J lost 3 bases, with 13 bases between them.

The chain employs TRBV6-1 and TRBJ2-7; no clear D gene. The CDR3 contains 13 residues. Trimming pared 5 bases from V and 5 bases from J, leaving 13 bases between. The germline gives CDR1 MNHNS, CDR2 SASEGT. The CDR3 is CASSSAPQDEQYV. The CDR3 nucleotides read TGTGCCAGCAGTTCCGCCCCCCAGGACGAGCAGTACGTC.